The 25 T cell receptor beta chains given below trace back to one sample, sequenced in a study of blood T cells in healthy people across ages. The authors ran a second PCR of about 6 to 12 cycles using a sample-barcoded 5' primer and a J-beta primer mix. Each CDR3 protein is one row after TCRdb ran MiXCR on the 5' RACE reads. The table lists 1,100,000 or so distinct CDR3 sequences, roughly 45% of them singletons. Sequenced: blood. Receptors were obtained from a woman aged 60-70 years in good health.

In this sample, this clonotype turned up a few times. The rearrangement uses TRBV7-3 and TRBJ2-5; tentative D call: TRBD2 (5 bases). The DNA end lines up better with TRBJ2-7; the J call may be wrong. Germline CDR1 SGHTA, CDR2 FQGTGA. This CDR3 is 15 amino acids long. The CDR3 loop is CASSSPVEEGNEQYF. The CDR3 bases are TGTGCCAGCAGCTCCCCGGTCGAAGAGGGAAACGAGCAGTACTTC.

This clonotype was detected only a few times. The chain uses TRBV28 and TRBJ2-1; D is uncertain. The length of the CDR3 is 15 residues. V gave up 5 bases and J gave up 5 bases, with 16 bases separating them. Germline V gene lookup returns CDR1 MDHEN and CDR2 SYDVKM. The CDR3 spells CASSPRSRYNNEQFF. CDR3 DNA: TGTGCCAGCAGTCCCCGGTCCCGTTACAACAATGAGCAGTTCTTC. Variable domain in full (rest from reference TRBV28 and TRBJ2-1): DVKVTQSSRYLVKRTGEKVFLECVQDMDHENMFWYRQDPGLGLRLIYFSYDVKMKEKGDIPEGYSVSREKKERFSLILESASTNQTSMYLCASSPRSRYNNEQFFGPGTRLTVL.

In this sample, this clonotype turned up many times. This sequence joins TRBV6-5 and TRBJ2-3, with TRBD1 matching 7 bases. J gave up 3 bases and V 5 bases, and 5 bases lay outside the gene matches. Germline CDR1 is MNHEY and CDR2 is SVGAGI. The CDR3 has 14 amino acids. CDR3 protein: CASSNRDRTDTQYF. In nucleotides, the CDR3 is TGTGCCAGCAGTAACCGGGACAGAACAGATACGCAGTATTTT.

This clonotype was recorded only once. V and J are TRBV18 and TRBJ2-5; 9 positions match TRBD1. Germline V gene data show CDR1 as KGHSH and CDR2 as LQKENI. The CDR3 sequence is 19 residues long. V gave up 1 base and J gave up 4 bases; unmatched junction bases: 16. The CDR3 reads CASSPRPGTGMVNPETQYF. The CDR3 coding sequence is TGTGCCAGCTCACCACGCCCCGGGACAGGGATGGTTAATCCAGAGACCCAGTACTTC. Based on the CDR3 plus reference TRBV18 and TRBJ2-5, the full variable domain is NAGVMQNPRHLVRRRGQEARLRCSPMKGHSHVYWYRQLPEEGLKFMVYLQKENIIDESGMPKERFSAEFPKEGPSILRIQQVVRGDSAAYFCASSPRPGTGMVNPETQYFGPGTRLLVL.

The CDR3 DNA reads as TGCAGTGCTATAGGGACTAGCGGCTACGAGCAGTACTTC. It is translated as CSAIGTSGYEQYF. The chain recombines TRBV20-1 with TRBJ2-7; 11 nucleotides align to TRBD2. The CDR3 runs 13 residues. CDR1 is DFQATT and CDR2 is SNEGSKA in the germline V gene (reference sequence). Trimming at V came to 4 bases and at J to 3 bases, leaving 2 bases not matched to a gene.

The chain couples TRBV28 to TRBJ2-1; 10 bases line up with TRBD1. V lost 5 bases and J lost 5; bases outside the gene matches: 9. CDR1 and CDR2 from the germline V gene are MDHEN and SYDVKM. CDR3 length: 16 amino acids. The CDR3 loop is CASSPLGTGDNNEQFF. The CDR3 coding sequence is TGTGCCAGCAGTCCCCTCGGGACAGGGGACAACAATGAGCAGTTCTTC.

This clonotype was seen only a few times. The chain links TRBV20-1 to TRBJ2-4; TRBD2 agrees at 14 bases. The closer fit of TRBJ2-7 to the DNA end suggests the J call may be wrong. CDR3 size: 14 residues. Germline loops: CDR1 DFQATT, CDR2 SNEGSKA (reference sequence). The CDR3 DNA is TGCAGTGCTAGATCGGGACTAGCGGGAGTCGAGCAGTACTTC. Translated: CSARSGLAGVEQYF.

This clonotype was counted a few times. V usage is TRBV6-6 and J usage is TRBJ2-7; D possibly corresponds to TRBD2 (5 bases). The CDR3 sequence is 14 residues long. The germline gives CDR1 MNHNY, CDR2 SVGAGI (reference sequence). The V and J ends lost 6 bases and 0 bases respectively, with 12 bases between them. The CDR3 loop is CASSGLESSYEQYF. As DNA, the CDR3 is TGTGCCAGCAGCGGACTCGAAAGCTCCTACGAGCAGTACTTC.

This chain links TRBV20-1 with TRBJ2-7; the match to TRBD2 covers 7 bases. Germline lookup yields CDR1 DFQATT and CDR2 SNEGSKA (reference sequence). Trimming at V came to 0 bases and at J to 3 bases, leaving 5 bases not matched to a gene. This CDR3 region has 14 residues. The CDR3 protein is CSARDPSGLYEQYF. As DNA, the CDR3 is TGCAGTGCTAGAGATCCTAGCGGACTCTACGAGCAGTACTTC.

V and J are TRBV7-2 and TRBJ2-2, with 9 bases that match TRBD2. Germline CDR1 is SGHTA and CDR2 is FQGNSA. The CDR3 has 15 amino acids. V lost 7 bases to trimming and J lost 2 bases; unmatched junction nucleotides: 5. The CDR3 protein is CASIPGTSNTGELFF. CDR3 sequence (DNA): TGTGCCAGCATCCCCGGGACTAGCAACACCGGGGAGCTGTTTTTT.

The chain carries TRBV20-1 and TRBJ2-7, with 11 bases aligning to TRBD2. Germline V gives CDR1 DFQATT, CDR2 SNEGSKA (reference sequence). J gave up 6 bases and V 6 bases, and 10 bases lay outside the gene matches. This CDR3 has 14 amino acids. The CDR3 bases are TGCAGTGCCGAACTAGCGGGGGCCCTGCTCGAGCAGTACTTC. It codes for CSAELAGALLEQYF.

The chain carries TRBV20-1 and TRBJ2-1; D is uncertain. Germline values: CDR1 DFQATT, CDR2 SNEGSKA (reference sequence). The CDR3 is 12 amino acids. Trimming removed 3 bases at V and 2 bases at J, with 5 bases between. CDR3 in amino acids: CSARRTYNEQFF. For the CDR3, the DNA is TGCAGTGCTAGGCGGACCTACAATGAGCAGTTCTTC.

The CDR3 loop reads CASSLAGTYYEQYF. The CDR3 DNA is TGTGCCAGCAGCTTAGCTGGCACTTACTACGAGCAGTACTTC. This chain links TRBV7-9 with TRBJ2-7; D gene unclear. V lost 0 bases and J 3 bases, leaving 9 bases between the germline ends. Germline CDR1 SEHNR, CDR2 FQNEAQ (reference sequence). The CDR3 runs to 14 residues.

This clonotype was observed once. The CDR3 sequence is CASSLGGMLSEQFF. The CDR3 bases are TGTGCCAGCAGCTTAGGGGGCATGTTGAGTGAGCAGTTCTTC. V gene TRBV11-1 combines with J gene TRBJ2-1; D possibly corresponds to TRBD1 (5 bases). This CDR3 has 14 residues. Trimming stripped 1 base from V and 9 bases from J, with 13 bases between. Germline assignment: CDR1 SGHAT and CDR2 FQDESV (reference sequence). Drawing the rest from reference TRBV11-1 and TRBJ2-1, the complete variable domain is EAEVAQSPRYKITEKSQAVAFWCDPISGHATLYWYRQILGQGPELLVQFQDESVVDDSQLPKDRFSAERLKGVDSTLKIQPAELGDSAMYLCASSLGGMLSEQFFGPGTRLTVL.

V usage is TRBV10-3 and J usage is TRBJ2-2; 9 nucleotides align to TRBD2. This CDR3 has 17 amino acids. The trim removed 8 bases at V and 0 bases at J, leaving 10 bases unmatched. The germline V gene encodes CDR1 ENHRY and CDR2 SYGVKD. In DNA form, the CDR3 reads TGTGCCATCTCTCCCTCCAGCGGGAGGCCGAACACCGGGGAGCTGTTTTTT. Protein: CAISPSSGRPNTGELFF.

The J gene is TRBJ1-2, the V gene TRBV11-2; TRBD1 matches 7 bases. J lost 6 bases, V lost 2 bases, and 6 bases had no gene match. This CDR3 has 14 residues. Germline V gene lookup returns CDR1 SGHAT and CDR2 FQNNGV. CDR3 amino acids: CASSLPPTGNGYTF. CDR3 coding DNA: TGTGCCAGCAGCTTACCTCCGACAGGGAATGGCTACACCTTC. The entire variable domain, with the rest obtained from reference TRBV11-2 and TRBJ1-2, is as follows: EAGVAQSPRYKIIEKRQSVAFWCNPISGHATLYWYQQILGQGPKLLIQFQNNGVVDDSQLPKDRFSAERLKGVDSTLKIQPAKLEDSAVYLCASSLPPTGNGYTFGSGTRLTVV.

This chain connects TRBV29-1 to TRBJ2-5; D may be TRBD1 (6 bases). The CDR3 is made up of 12 amino acids. V was trimmed by 5 bases and J by 1 base, leaving 8 bases between them. Germline lookup yields CDR1 SQVTM and CDR2 ANQGSEA. CDR3 loop: CSVRGGQETQYF. DNA of the CDR3: TGCAGCGTTCGAGGGGGCCAAGAGACCCAGTACTTC.

This sequence joins TRBV3-1 and TRBJ2-1; TRBD2 matches at 12 bases. V shed 5 bases, J shed 6 bases, and the junction held 5 bases outside the gene matches. This CDR3 contains 15 residues. Germline assignment: CDR1 LGHDT and CDR2 YNNKEL (reference sequence). The CDR3 reads CASSTRLAGVNEQFF. The CDR3 coding sequence is TGTGCCAGCAGCACACGACTAGCGGGGGTCAATGAGCAGTTCTTC.

This clonotype has only a few counts. The gene calls are TRBV20-1 and TRBJ2-1; D not resolved. Germline loops: CDR1 DFQATT, CDR2 SNEGSKA (reference sequence). This CDR3 is built from 13 residues. V lost 2 bases and J 10 bases, leaving 15 bases between the germline ends. The CDR3, as DNA: TGCAGTGCTAGATCCCCCATCGGCTCGGAGCAGTTCTTC. Encoded protein: CSARSPIGSEQFF.

The chain links TRBV2 to TRBJ1-2; weak D call: TRBD1 (6 bases). The CDR3 loop spans 14 amino acids. The germline gives CDR1 SNHLY, CDR2 FYNNEI. Trimming shortened V by 3 bases and J by 4 bases, and 12 bases separated the two germline ends. This chain's CDR3 is CASSDGGQTYGYTF. The DNA for the CDR3 is TGTGCCAGCAGTGACGGGGGCCAGACCTATGGCTACACCTTC.

The chain carries TRBV27 and TRBJ1-1; a possible D gene is TRBD1 (5 bases). The V end was cut by 6 bases, the J end by 11 bases, with 16 bases between. The CDR3 extends over 12 amino acids. CDR1 is MNHEY and CDR2 is SMNVEV in the germline V gene (reference sequence). This chain's CDR3 is CASSPGGFPAFF. CDR3 bases: TGTGCCAGCAGCCCCGGGGGGTTTCCGGCTTTCTTT.

V usage is TRBV18 and J usage is TRBJ2-7, with 10 bases fitting TRBD1. Germline-derived CDR1 and CDR2 are KGHSH and LQKENI. The junction had 8 bases not matched to a gene; V was cut back by 5 bases and J by 1 base. The CDR3 has 16 residues. CDR3 DNA: TGTGCCAGCTCATCCCTCCCGGGACAGGGGTCCTACGAGCAGTACTTC. As protein: CASSSLPGQGSYEQYF. The variable domain in full, with the rest retrieved from reference TRBV18 and TRBJ2-7, is NAGVMQNPRHLVRRRGQEARLRCSPMKGHSHVYWYRQLPEEGLKFMVYLQKENIIDESGMPKERFSAEFPKEGPSILRIQQVVRGDSAAYFCASSSLPGQGSYEQYFGPGTRLTVT.

V is TRBV20-1 and J is TRBJ2-3, with 7 bases identical to TRBD2. Trimming cost V 5 bases and J 4 bases; bases outside gene matches: 12. Germline V gives CDR1 DFQATT, CDR2 SNEGSKA (reference sequence). The CDR3 extends over 15 amino acids. CDR3 protein: CSAPPPSGISDTQYF. For the CDR3, the DNA is TGCAGTGCTCCCCCGCCTAGCGGCATATCAGATACGCAGTATTTT.

This chain joins TRBV25-1 and TRBJ2-7, with 10 bases matching TRBD1. The ends lost 3 bases at V and 3 bases at J; junction bases unmatched: 5. The CDR3 runs 15 residues. Germline V gives CDR1 MGHDK, CDR2 SYGVNS. The CDR3 reads CASSEWDRGYYEQYF. CDR3 coding DNA: TGTGCCAGCAGTGAGTGGGACAGGGGCTACTACGAGCAGTACTTC.

A note on this clonotype: This may arise from a read error, as a much more abundant clone is one base away. The rearrangement links TRBV7-2 to TRBJ2-1; TRBD2 matches 10 bases. The assigned J gene may be wrong: the sequence end matches TRBJ2-7 better. This CDR3 is 18 amino acids long. Per germline, CDR1 SGHTA and CDR2 FQGNSA. The CDR3 sequence is CASSPRLAGAGSYNEQYF. CDR3 nucleotides: TGTGCCAGCAGTCCTCGACTAGCGGGTGCCGGCTCCTACAATGAGCAGTACTTC.